The sequence of this T cell receptor beta chain was determined in a study of technical replicates of blood from several donors. V was clipped by 0 bases and J by 2 bases, with 6 bases between them. The CDR3 has 14 amino acids. Germline V CDR1 and CDR2: SGHDN, FVKESK. Produced via immunoSEQ multiplex PCR; TCRdb's table is partial and in-frame only. Of roughly 72,000 clones in the sample, approximately 93% are singletons; the top ten hold about 0.36%. This TCR came from a human donor in good health. V and J are TRBV14 and TRBJ2-3; D not certain. Source material: T cells isolated from PBMCs. The CDR3 bases are TGTGCCAGCAGCCAAGATTCCGTCACAGATACGCAGTATTTT. As protein: CASSQDSVTDTQYF. Variable domain in full (rest from reference TRBV14 and TRBJ2-3): EAGVTQFPSHSVIEKGQTVTLRCDPISGHDNLYWYRRVMGKEIKFLLHFVKESKQDESGMPNNRFLAERTGGTYSTLKVQPAELEDSGVYFCASSQDSVTDTQYFGPGTRLTVL.